The subject of this entry is one T cell receptor beta chain. The antigen is not known. Documented time point: baseline pretreatment blood. Treatment reported: 15 Gy SBRT to primary tumor, nephrectomy 4 weeks later. Clear cell pathology was present in this patient's renal cell carcinoma. The sample comes from a study of radiation and T cells in renal cell carcinoma. Study details: Nephrectomy followed 15 Gy stereotactic body radiation by 4 weeks.

The study's findings and limits: Pretreatment tumor biopsies were lacking, so baseline clonotypes are unknown. Top tumor clonotypes rose in blood 2 weeks post-radiation, then contracted.

The protocol was immunoSEQ multiplex PCR, while the TCRdb copy is restricted to in-frame clones and leaves out a portion. The sample records 120,000 to 150,000 clones, about 87% being singletons. The TCR comes from a woman in her 70s with renal cell carcinoma. This specimen consisted of blood, obtained from a patient whose treatment included radiotherapy and nephrectomy.

For the CDR3, the DNA is TGTGCCAGCAGCGTAGAACCGCGGTCTGCCGGGGAGCTGTTTTTT. The encoded protein is CASSVEPRSAGELFF. The chain employs TRBV9 and TRBJ2-2, with D uncertain. The CDR3 is 15 amino acids. Germline V gives CDR1 SGDLS, CDR2 YYNGEE. Between the trimmed V and J ends, which lost 0 bases and 6 bases, there was a span of 12 bases.